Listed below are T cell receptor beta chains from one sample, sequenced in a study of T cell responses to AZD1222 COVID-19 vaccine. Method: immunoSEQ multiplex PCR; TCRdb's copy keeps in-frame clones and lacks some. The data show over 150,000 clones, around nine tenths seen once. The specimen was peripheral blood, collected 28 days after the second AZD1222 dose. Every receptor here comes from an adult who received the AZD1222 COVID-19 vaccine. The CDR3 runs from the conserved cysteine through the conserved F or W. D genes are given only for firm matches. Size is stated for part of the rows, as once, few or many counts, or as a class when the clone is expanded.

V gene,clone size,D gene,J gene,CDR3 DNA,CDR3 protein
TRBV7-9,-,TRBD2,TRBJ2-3,TGTGCCAGCAGCTTAGTTAGCGGGGTCACAGATACGCAGTATTTT,CASSLVSGVTDTQYF
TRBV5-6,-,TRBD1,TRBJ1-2,TGTGCCAGCAGCTTGTCGACAGGGGGAAGGTATGGCTACACCTTC,CASSLSTGGRYGYTF
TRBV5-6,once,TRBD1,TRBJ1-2,TGTGCCAGCAGCTCGGACAGGGGTCCTATAAACTACTATGGCTACACCTTC,CASSSDRGPINYYGYTF
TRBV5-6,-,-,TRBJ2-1,TGTGCCAGCAGCCCCGGGGCCGAGCCCTACAATGAGCAGTTCTTC,CASSPGAEPYNEQFF
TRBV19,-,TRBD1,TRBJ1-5,TGTGCCAGTAGTACACAGGGGAATAGCAATCAGCCCCAGCATTTT,CASSTQGNSNQPQHF
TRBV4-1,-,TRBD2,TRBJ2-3,TGCGCCAGCAGCAAGGGTATTCTTGCGGGGGGCAAGGCAGATACGCAGTATTTT,CASSKGILAGGKADTQYF
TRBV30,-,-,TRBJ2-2,TGTGCCTGGAGGACAGGTCGCACCGGGGAGCTGTTTTTT,CAWRTGRTGELFF
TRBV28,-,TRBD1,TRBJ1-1,TGTGCCAGCAGTCCCCAGACAGGGGGCACGACTGAAGCTTTCTTT,CASSPQTGGTTEAFF
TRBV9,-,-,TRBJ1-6,TGTGCCAGCAGCCCCTCCGGGCTTAATTCACCCCTCCACTTT,CASSPSGLNSPLHF
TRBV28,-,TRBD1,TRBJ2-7,TGTGCCAGCAGGGGGACAGGGGGGGTCTACGAGCAGTACTTC,CASRGTGGVYEQYF
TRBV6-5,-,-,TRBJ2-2,TGTGCCTTGTCCAGGGAAAGGGGCGGGGAGCTGTTTTTT,CALSRERGGELFF
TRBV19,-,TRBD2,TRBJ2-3,TGTGCCAGTAGCCCGAGCGGGGGGCTACTAACTAGCACAGATACGCAGTATTTT,CASSPSGGLLTSTDTQYF
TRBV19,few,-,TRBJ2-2,TGTGCCAGTAGTATCACAAGGGGCGGGGAGCTGTTTTTT,CASSITRGGELFF
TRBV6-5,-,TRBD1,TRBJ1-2,TGTGCCAGCAGTTACGCAGGGGGCGGCCGGAGAGGCTACACCTTC,CASSYAGGGRRGYTF
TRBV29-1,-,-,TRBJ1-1,TGCAGCGGGCGGAGGGAGCTGAACACTGAAGCTTTCTTT,CSGRRELNTEAFF
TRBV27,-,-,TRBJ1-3,TGTGCCAGCAGTTCATCGGGCCAGCGAAACACCATATATTTT,CASSSSGQRNTIYF
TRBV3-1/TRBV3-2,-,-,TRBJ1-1,TGTGCCAGCAGCCAAGATTGTAAACAGAACACTGAAGCTTTCTTT,CASSQDCKQNTEAFF
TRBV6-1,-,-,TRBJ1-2,TGTGCCAGCAGTGAGAGAATTGGGGCCATCTATGGCTACACCTTC,CASSERIGAIYGYTF
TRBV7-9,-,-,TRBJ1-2,TGTGCCAGCAGCTTAGCGGGAGGGCAGGCTGGTGGCTACACCTTC,CASSLAGGQAGGYTF
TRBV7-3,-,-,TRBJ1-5,TGTGCCAGCAGCCCCAGTTGGGCCGTGGTGCCCCAGCATTTT,CASSPSWAVVPQHF
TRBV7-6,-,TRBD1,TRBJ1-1,TGTGCCAGCAGCCTCATACAGGGGGCGAACACTGAAGCTTTCTTT,CASSLIQGANTEAFF
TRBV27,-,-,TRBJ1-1,TGTGCCAGCAGGGAGCCCCTGGCGGACACTGAAGCTTTCTTT,CASREPLADTEAFF
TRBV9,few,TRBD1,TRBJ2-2,TGTGCCAGCAGCCCAGACGCAGGGGGCGACGCCGGGGAGCTGTTTTTT,CASSPDAGGDAGELFF
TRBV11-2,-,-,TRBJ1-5,TGTGCCAGCAGCTCGATGAATAGCAATCAGCCCCAGCATTTT,CASSSMNSNQPQHF
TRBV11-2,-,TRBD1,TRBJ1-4,TGTGCCAGCAGTCGAAACAGGGGGCCTAATGAAAAACTGTTTTTT,CASSRNRGPNEKLFF
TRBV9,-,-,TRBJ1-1,TGTGCCAGCAGCGTAGTCCCCCAGGGGCATAGCACTGAAGCTTTCTTT,CASSVVPQGHSTEAFF
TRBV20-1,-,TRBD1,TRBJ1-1,TGCAGTGCTAGTCCGGCAGGGGGCCTCTACGCTGAAGCTTTCTTT,CSASPAGGLYAEAFF
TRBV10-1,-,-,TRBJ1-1,TGCGCCAGCAGTGAATCGAGGGCGCCCAGCACTGAAGCTTTCTTT,CASSESRAPSTEAFF
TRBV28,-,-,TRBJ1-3,TGTGCCAGCAGTTTCTTAACAGGGTCTGGAAACACCATATATTTT,CASSFLTGSGNTIYF
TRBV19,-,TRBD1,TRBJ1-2,TGTGCCAGTAGTGGAGCCGGGACAGGGGTCGTCTATGGCTACACCTTC,CASSGAGTGVVYGYTF
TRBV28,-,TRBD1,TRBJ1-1,TGTGCCAGCGGCCAGGGACAGGGGGCGACTGAAGCTTTCTTT,CASGQGQGATEAFF
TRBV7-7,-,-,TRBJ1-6,TGTGCTAGCAGCTCGGATCCAAATTCACCCCTCCACTTT,CASSSDPNSPLHF
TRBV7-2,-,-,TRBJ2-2,TGTGCCAGCAGCTGGAAGGGGATCTTTGGCACCGGGGAGCTGTTTTTT,CASSWKGIFGTGELFF